This T cell receptor beta chain derives from a study of T cells in Graves' hyperthyroidism and ophthalmopathy. This clonotype was seen repeatedly, ten times or more. Amplification of TCR beta CDR3 regions was performed using RNA transcripts as template. The HTBI primer set drove a first-round RT-PCR of the TCR CDR3. TCRdb fed the multiplex PCR reads into MiXCR, producing one record per CDR3 protein. The sample records under 450,000 distinct CDR3 sequences, approximately 18% being singletons. Germline values: CDR1 MNHNS, CDR2 SASEGT. V was shortened by 0 bases and J by 8 bases, with 8 bases between the two germline ends. CDR3 size: 13 residues.

Sequenced: blood. This chain uses TRBV6-1 with TRBJ2-1; TRBD1 or TRBD2 may be the D gene (5 bases each). The clonotype comes from a woman aged 30 to 39 with Graves' hyperthyroidism that later progressed to Graves' ophthalmopathy. The CDR3 is CASSEARDDEQFF. CDR3 in DNA: TGTGCCAGCAGTGAAGCGAGGGACGATGAGCAGTTCTTC.